This T cell receptor beta chain appears in the sequencing data of a study of T-cell memory formation after mild COVID-19. Study overall: TCR clusters were largely donor specific.

On this clonotype: Its antigen is currently unknown.

Libraries for TCRalpha and TCRbeta carried sample barcodes and unique molecular identifiers via 5'RACE. One entry per CDR3 protein results from TCRdb running MiXCR on the 5' RACE reads. This sample has about 340,000 distinct CDR3 sequences, with about 16% found just once. General study findings and limits: While clones contracting from day 15 to 85 were balanced between CD4 and CD8, later expanders leaned CD4+. Contracting CD4+ clones sat mainly in CM and EM; CD8+ in EMRA.

The length of the CDR3 is 12 residues. Between the trimmed V and J ends, which lost 6 bases and 3 bases, there was a span of 9 bases. CDR1 is SNHLY, CDR2 FYNNEI, per germline. The sample comprised PBMCs or a T cell subset sorted from them (not recorded which). The sequence was obtained from a man aged 18 to 29 who had mild COVID-19 (a few samples of this study predate the infection). Cell type and time point are not known. The V and J genes are TRBV2 and TRBJ2-7; TRBD2 might be the D (6 bases). The CDR3 DNA sequence: TGTGCCAGCAGCGGGGGAGGCTACGAGCAGTACGTC. Its protein is CASSGGGYEQYV.